This TCR beta chain was retrieved from a study of circulating and synovial CD4+ cells in juvenile arthritis. Details on this clone: What it binds is not known.

Whole-study results and caveats: The pathogenic-like versus bulk T cell difference escaped Vbeta family analysis. Bulk blood CD4 samples held at least an order of magnitude more or fewer genomes than CPL. Diversity here was lower than in bulk blood CD4 cells.

Sequenced samples came from active juvenile idiopathic arthritis patients. The CDR3 is 16 amino acids. With V trimmed by 3 bases and J by 8 bases, 14 bases remained unmatched. Germline V gene data show CDR1 as SGDLS and CDR2 as YYNGEE. Profiling relied on immunoSEQ multiplex PCR, and the TCRdb table lists in-frame clones only, not all of them. This sample has about 34,000 clones, with nearly 97% found just once. The chain uses TRBV9 and TRBJ1-2; 9 nucleotides agree with TRBD1. The receptor was derived from a human donor with juvenile idiopathic arthritis. The sequenced sample consisted of CD4+ T cells from blood. In nucleotides, the CDR3 is TGTGCCAGCAGCGGGGTGGGACAGGGCGGTCGAGAAGGCTACACCTTC. Translated, it gives CASSGVGQGGREGYTF.